The sequence of this TCR beta chain was determined in a study of CD8+ T cells in alopecia areata. Study-wide results and limits: Especially in alopecia totalis/universalis, lesional scalp showed greater clonality than normal scalp did. Patients shared TCRs less clearly than mice did, possibly owing to HLA. Among the top 100, expanded CD8+ clones were significantly decreased by tofacitinib, as was scalp clonality.

Sequencing templates came from extracted RNA that was reverse transcribed into cDNA. Method: immunoSEQ multiplex PCR; TCRdb's copy keeps in-frame clones and lacks some. Among fewer than 250,000 clones listed, 50% to 60% were seen once. Treatment described: oral pan-JAK inhibitor, 5-10 mg twice daily. Collected material from alopecia areata patients comprised lesional scalp punch biopsies and peripheral blood. This clone came up a few times. Its antigen is currently unknown. The sample here was CD4+ T cells sorted from blood, taken at week 4, from a patient treated with tofacitinib. This receptor was identified in a human donor with alopecia areata.

The CDR3 DNA sequence: TGTGCCAGCAGCCAAGGGGCTCTCGAGCAGTACTTC. Its translation is CASSQGALEQYF. The chain links TRBV7-3 to TRBJ2-7; D is possibly TRBD1 (5 bases). The V and J ends lost 5 bases and 6 bases respectively, with 11 bases between them. Germline values: CDR1 SGHTA, CDR2 FQGTGA. This CDR3 has 12 residues.